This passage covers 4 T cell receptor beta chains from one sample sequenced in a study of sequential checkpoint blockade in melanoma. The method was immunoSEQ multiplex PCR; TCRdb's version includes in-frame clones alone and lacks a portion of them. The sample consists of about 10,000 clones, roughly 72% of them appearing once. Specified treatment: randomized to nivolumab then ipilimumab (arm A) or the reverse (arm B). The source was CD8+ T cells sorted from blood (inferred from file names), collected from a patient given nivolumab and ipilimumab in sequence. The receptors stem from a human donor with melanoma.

The CDR3 DNA sequence: TGTGCCAGCAGCGCAACCAGGGGTTCGGTCGCAGATACGCAGTATTTT. It is translated as CASSATRGSVADTQYF. This chain joins TRBV9 and TRBJ2-3, with a tentative D call TRBD1 (6 bases). The V gene's germline CDR1 is SGDLS and CDR2 YYNGEE. The length of the CDR3 is 16 residues. Trimming removed 3 bases at V and 4 bases at J, with 18 bases between.

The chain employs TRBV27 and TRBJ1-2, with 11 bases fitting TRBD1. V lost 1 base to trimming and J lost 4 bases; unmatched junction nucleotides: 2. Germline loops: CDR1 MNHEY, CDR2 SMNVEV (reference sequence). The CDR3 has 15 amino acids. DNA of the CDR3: TGTGCCAGCAGTTTATTCGGGACAGGGGGCTATGGCTACACCTTC. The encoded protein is CASSLFGTGGYGYTF.

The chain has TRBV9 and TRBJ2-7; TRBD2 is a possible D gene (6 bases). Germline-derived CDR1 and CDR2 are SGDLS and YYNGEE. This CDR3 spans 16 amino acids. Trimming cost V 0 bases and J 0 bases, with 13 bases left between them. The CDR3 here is CASSVGGDLSSYEQYF. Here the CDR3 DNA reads TGTGCCAGCAGCGTAGGGGGGGACCTGAGCTCCTACGAGCAGTACTTC. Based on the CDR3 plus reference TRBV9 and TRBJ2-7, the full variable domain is DSGVTQTPKHLITATGQRVTLRCSPRSGDLSVYWYQQSLDQGLQFLIQYYNGEERAKGNILERFSAQQFPDLHSELNLSSLELGDSALYFCASSVGGDLSSYEQYFGPGTRLTVT.

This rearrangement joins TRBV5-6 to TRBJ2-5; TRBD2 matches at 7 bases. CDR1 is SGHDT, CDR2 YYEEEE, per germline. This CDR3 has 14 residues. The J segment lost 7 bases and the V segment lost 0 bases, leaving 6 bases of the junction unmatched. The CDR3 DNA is TGTGCCAGCAGCTTGGGGGCGGGAGTGTCGACCCAGTACTTC. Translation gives CASSLGAGVSTQYF.